This T cell receptor beta chain was captured in a study of blood T cell repertoires in COVID-19. This clone appeared a single time. Here immunoSEQ multiplex PCR was the method, and the copy in TCRdb shows in-frame clones only, minus some. The sample includes 100,000 to 150,000 clones, approximately 90% seen only once; the top ten take around 2.1%. CDR1 and CDR2 (germline): SGHVS, FQNEAQ. J lost 7 bases, V lost 5 bases, and 9 bases had no gene match. This CDR3 contains 15 residues. Sequenced: peripheral blood. V is TRBV7-8 and J is TRBJ2-1; 9 bases agree with TRBD2. This TCR was recovered from a man in his forties or fifties with COVID-19, enrolled during active disease. The CDR3 DNA reads as TGTGCCAGCAGCCCGAGCCGACTAGCGGATAATGAGCAGTTCTTC. Translating it yields CASSPSRLADNEQFF.